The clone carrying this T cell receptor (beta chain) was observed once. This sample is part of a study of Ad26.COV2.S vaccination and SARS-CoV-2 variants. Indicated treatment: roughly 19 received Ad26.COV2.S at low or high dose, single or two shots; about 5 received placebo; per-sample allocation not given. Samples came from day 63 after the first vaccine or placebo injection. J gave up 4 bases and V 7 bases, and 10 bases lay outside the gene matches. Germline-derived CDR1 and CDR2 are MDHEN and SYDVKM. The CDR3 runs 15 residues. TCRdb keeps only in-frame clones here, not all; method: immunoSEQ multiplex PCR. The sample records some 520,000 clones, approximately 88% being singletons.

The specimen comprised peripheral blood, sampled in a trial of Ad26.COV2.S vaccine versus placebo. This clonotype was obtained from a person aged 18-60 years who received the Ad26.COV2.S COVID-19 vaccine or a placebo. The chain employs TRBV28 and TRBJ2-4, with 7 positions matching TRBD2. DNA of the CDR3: TGTGCCAGCACCGTCGGGGGGAGAGGTAAAAACATTCAGTACTTC. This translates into CASTVGGRGKNIQYF.